The 27 T cell receptor beta chains in this list originate from one sample, sequenced in a study of CD8 T cells in ankylosing spondylitis. These receptors' antigens are unknown. Points from the study as a whole: Ankylosing spondylitis blood appeared to be characterized by a TCR beta motif of under 10 highly homologous variants.

From the 5' RACE reads, TCRdb called clonotypes with MiXCR, one entry per CDR3 protein. The data contain around 490,000 distinct CDR3 sequences, 5.3% of them seen just once; the ten biggest clones take up approximately 3.5%. The sequenced sample was blood, either unsorted or a sorted T cell fraction (not recorded which). The receptors shown here come from a male donor with ankylosing spondylitis.

This clonotype showed up just a few times. The chain carries TRBV11-2 and TRBJ2-7, with TRBD2 identical over 8 bases. The CDR3 has 15 amino acids. Germline V gene sequence: CDR1 SGHAT, CDR2 FQNNGV. Germline trimming cut 4 bases from V and 0 bases from J; bases unmatched to any gene: 5. CDR3 nucleotide sequence: TGTGCCAGCAGCTCGCGGACTAGCACCTCCTACGAGCAGTACTTC. Translating gives CASSSRTSTSYEQYF.

There are many counts of this clonotype. CDR3 DNA sequence: TGCGCCAGCAGCCGGTACCTCAGGGGCTTCACAGATACGCAGTATTTT. Encoded protein: CASSRYLRGFTDTQYF. This chain uses TRBV5-1 with TRBJ2-3; possibly TRBD1 for D (6 bases). The V end was cut by 4 bases, the J end by 2 bases, with 17 bases between. This CDR3 spans 16 amino acids. Germline V gene data show CDR1 as SGHRS and CDR2 as YFSETQ. The complete variable domain, with remaining parts taken from reference TRBV5-1 and TRBJ2-3, reads KAGVTQTPRYLIKTRGQQVTLSCSPISGHRSVSWYQQTPGQGLQFLFEYFSETQRNKGNFPGRFSGRQFSNSRSEMNVSTLELGDSALYLCASSRYLRGFTDTQYFGPGTRLTVL.

This clonotype was seen repeatedly, ten times or more. The V gene is TRBV10-3, the J gene TRBJ2-1; TRBD1 agrees at 7 bases. After removal of 10 bases from V and 2 bases from J, the junction contained 8 bases not matched to a gene. The CDR3 length is 14 residues. CDR1 and CDR2 (germline): ENHRY, SYGVKD. The CDR3 sequence: CANRQGPTYNEQFF. The CDR3 DNA follows: TGTGCCAACCGACAGGGACCCACCTACAATGAGCAGTTCTTC.

This clonotype was seen repeatedly, ten times or more. The junction and the germline gene differ at one end; a read error may be behind it. This chain uses TRBV20-1 with TRBJ1-4; D gene ambiguous. CDR3 length: 14 amino acids. The germline V gene has CDR1 DFQATT and CDR2 SNEGSKA (reference sequence). The CDR3 DNA reads as TGCAGTGCTCGAGAGGACTCAACTAATGAAAAACTGTTTTTT. The encoded protein is CSAREDSTNEKLFF.

About this clonotype: Given a much more abundant clone one base away, this may be a read error. The chain recombines TRBV27 with TRBJ2-3; D is ambiguous. Trimming stripped 7 bases from V and 0 bases from J, with 17 bases between. This CDR3 is built from 16 residues. CDR1 and CDR2 from the germline V gene are MNHEY and SMNVEV (reference sequence). In DNA, the CDR3 is TGTGCCAGCACTCCTCGCTCGGGTGCTAGCACAGATACGCAGTATTTT. Protein: CASTPRSGASTDTQYF.

This clonotype was counted many times. V is TRBV10-3 and J is TRBJ1-3; D call uncertain. This CDR3 region has 15 residues. With 6 bases removed from V and 0 bases from J, the gap between germline ends came to 12 bases. Germline lookup yields CDR1 ENHRY and CDR2 SYGVKD. CDR3 nucleotide sequence: TGTGCCATCAGAGACCTTTACTTCTCTGGAAACACCATATATTTT. It codes for CAIRDLYFSGNTIYF.

The chain is built from TRBV5-4 and TRBJ2-3; D might be TRBD2 (6 bases). V lost 3 bases to trimming and J lost 1 base, with 12 bases between them. CDR1 and CDR2 from the germline V gene are SGHNT and YYREEE (reference sequence). The CDR3 is made up of 15 amino acids. The CDR3: CASSSRSGGTDTQYF. The CDR3 DNA follows: TGTGCCAGCAGCTCGCGTAGCGGAGGCACAGATACGCAGTATTTT.

The CDR3 protein is CASSPTGGRQFF. Written as DNA, the CDR3 is TGTGCCAGCAGTCCTACGGGGGGCCGGCAGTTCTTC. This chain uses TRBV4-2 with TRBJ2-1, with TRBD2 as a possible D gene (7 bases). Trimming pared 6 bases from V and 12 bases from J, leaving 15 bases between. Germline V gene data show CDR1 as LGHNA and CDR2 as YNFKEQ. The CDR3 loop spans 12 amino acids.

This clonotype was found many times. This chain joins TRBV10-3 and TRBJ1-1; 8 nucleotides match TRBD1. Germline values: CDR1 ENHRY, CDR2 SYGVKD. Trimming cost V 10 bases and J 7 bases; bases outside gene matches: 8. The CDR3 covers 12 residues. The CDR3 DNA sequence: TGTGCCAGCGCCGGGACAGGAGTTGAAGCTTTCTTT. Residues: CASAGTGVEAFF.

Turning to this clonotype: A read error may explain this, as a much larger clone is one base away. This chain links TRBV10-3 with TRBJ1-2, with unresolved D. Between the trimmed V and J ends, which lost 4 bases and 9 bases, there was a span of 18 bases. The CDR3 has 14 amino acids. The V gene's germline CDR1 is ENHRY and CDR2 SYGVKD. CDR3 region: CAISAAQDGERYTF. The CDR3 DNA follows: TGTGCCATCAGTGCAGCGCAAGATGGGGAGCGCTACACCTTC.

This clonotype was detected ten times or more. V usage is TRBV9 and J usage is TRBJ1-1, with no clear D. The CDR3 sequence is 14 residues long. The V gene's germline CDR1 is SGDLS and CDR2 YYNGEE. Deletions cut 4 bases from V and 2 bases from J, with 12 bases between. This CDR3 is CASSPIDGNTEAFF. The CDR3 DNA sequence: TGTGCCAGCAGCCCTATCGACGGCAACACTGAAGCTTTCTTT.

The table lists this clonotype with many counts. The V call is TRBV4-2, the J call TRBJ1-4; D uncertain. Trimming took 1 base from V and 8 from J, leaving 8 bases between them. The CDR3 loop spans 13 amino acids. Germline loops: CDR1 LGHNA, CDR2 YNFKEQ. This CDR3 reads CASSQVVREKLFF. The CDR3 region has the DNA TGTGCCAGCAGCCAAGTAGTGCGGGAAAAACTGTTTTTT.

This clonotype has ten or more counts. The rearrangement links TRBV18 to TRBJ2-7; 9 bases line up with TRBD1. V trimming: 6 bases; J trimming: 0 bases; junction bases outside the gene matches: 6. Per germline, CDR1 KGHSH and CDR2 LQKENI. The CDR3 consists of 15 residues. The CDR3 DNA is TGTGCCAGCTCCCACCGGGACAGGGACTCCTACGAGCAGTACTTC. Translation: CASSHRDRDSYEQYF.

This clonotype has at least ten counts. This chain joins TRBV12-3 or TRBV12-4 and TRBJ2-5, with 11 bases matching TRBD2. V was clipped by 5 bases and J by 3 bases; unmatched bases: 8. The CDR3 totals 16 residues. The CDR3 nucleotides are TGTGCCAGCAGTCCAGGACTAGCGGGTGCTGAAGAGACCCAGTACTTC. Its protein product is CASSPGLAGAEETQYF.

This clonotype was seen at least ten times. V and J are TRBV7-2 and TRBJ2-3; TRBD1 or TRBD2 may be the D gene (5 bases each). This CDR3 has 14 amino acids. In germline, CDR1 is SGHTA, CDR2 FQGNSA. V was pared by 1 base and J by 6 bases, with 11 bases between. The CDR3 bases are TGTGCCAGCAGCTTAGGACAGAGGGGCGATACGCAGTATTTT. Amino acid sequence: CASSLGQRGDTQYF.

This clonotype was seen many times. The V gene is TRBV4-3, the J gene TRBJ2-3; perhaps TRBD2 as D (6 bases). The germline gives CDR1 LGHNA, CDR2 YSLEER. With 2 bases removed from V and 6 bases from J, the gap between germline ends came to 15 bases. The CDR3 covers 15 residues. This chain's CDR3 is CASSQHSGRWDTQYF. The CDR3, as DNA: TGCGCCAGCAGCCAACATTCGGGGAGGTGGGATACGCAGTATTTT.

This clonotype turned up a few times. V gene TRBV9 combines with J gene TRBJ1-1; D is unclear. Germline loops: CDR1 SGDLS, CDR2 YYNGEE. Trimming cost V 2 bases and J 3 bases, with 11 bases left between them. The CDR3 consists of 14 residues. The CDR3 DNA reads as TGTGCCAGCAGCGTGGGGATTGGGGACACTGAAGCTTTCTTT. This gives the protein CASSVGIGDTEAFF.

This clonotype showed up many times. J is TRBJ1-2 and V is TRBV5-1; D gene ambiguous. V lost 1 base to trimming and J lost 6 bases, with 13 bases between them. The CDR3 spans 14 residues. Per germline, CDR1 SGHRS and CDR2 YFSETQ. CDR3 amino acids: CASSLRPERDGYTF. CDR3 nucleotides: TGCGCCAGCAGCTTGCGGCCAGAAAGGGATGGCTACACCTTC.

This clonotype was counted many times. The chain carries TRBV4-3 and TRBJ2-3; TRBD1 aligns across 10 bases. The germline CDR1 and CDR2 sequences are LGHNA and YSLEER. The CDR3 extends over 16 amino acids. Trimming cost V 3 bases and J 5 bases; bases outside gene matches: 8. The CDR3 DNA reads as TGCGCCAGCAGCCATACCGGGACAGGGGTTCGAGATACGCAGTATTTT. It translates to CASSHTGTGVRDTQYF.

This clonotype was observed a few times. J is TRBJ2-4 and V is TRBV27; 8 nucleotides align to TRBD1. V was pared by 3 bases and J by 3 bases, with 19 bases of the junction left unmatched. Per the germline V gene, CDR1 is MNHEY and CDR2 is SMNVEV (reference sequence). The CDR3 loop spans 20 amino acids. Here the CDR3 reads CASSFYNPPTGGGDKNIQYF. CDR3 sequence (DNA): TGTGCCAGCAGTTTCTATAATCCGCCAACAGGGGGTGGTGACAAAAACATTCAGTACTTC.

This clonotype was seen many times. The J gene is TRBJ2-1, the V gene TRBV5-1, with TRBD1 matching over 7 bases. Per germline, CDR1 SGHRS and CDR2 YFSETQ. The length of the CDR3 is 14 residues. J gave up 8 bases and V 0 bases, and 5 bases lay outside the gene matches. The CDR3 DNA is TGCGCCAGCAGCTTGGAGGGGGCGGCGGATGAGCAGTTCTTC. Protein: CASSLEGAADEQFF.

The chain employs TRBV19 and TRBJ2-1, with no clear D. The germline V gene has CDR1 LNHDA and CDR2 SQIVND (reference sequence). V shed 1 base and J shed 0 bases, with 4 bases lying between them. This CDR3 has 14 amino acids. CDR3 nucleotides: TGTGCCAGTAGTATAGCGTACTCCTACAATGAGCAGTTCTTC. It codes for CASSIAYSYNEQFF.

This clonotype has ten or more counts. Compared with germline, one end of the junction differs, possibly owing to a read error. The rearrangement uses TRBV10-3 and TRBJ1-6, with D tentatively TRBD1 (6 bases). The germline gives CDR1 ENHRY, CDR2 SYGVKD. The CDR3 extends over 16 amino acids. The CDR3 is CPISDWETGLNSPLHF. CDR3 nucleotide sequence: TGTCCCATCAGCGACTGGGAGACAGGCCTTAATTCACCCCTCCACTTT.

In this sample, this clonotype turned up many times. The chain carries TRBV7-9 and TRBJ1-3, with a weak D call TRBD1 (6 bases). Trimming stripped 6 bases from V and 2 bases from J, with 8 bases between. The CDR3 contains 13 residues. CDR1 SEHNR and CDR2 FQNEAQ come from the germline V gene (reference sequence). This CDR3 reads CASSRQAGNTIYF. As DNA, the CDR3 is TGTGCCAGCAGTCGACAGGCTGGAAACACCATATATTTT.

This clonotype was observed a few times. V usage is TRBV2 and J usage is TRBJ2-1; 10 nucleotides agree with TRBD2. V shed 8 bases and J 4 bases; nucleotides not matched to a gene: 5. The CDR3 loop spans 14 amino acids. Germline V gene sequence: CDR1 SNHLY, CDR2 FYNNEI. In DNA, the CDR3 is TGTGCCAGCGAGAGACTAGCGGGTTACAATGAGCAGTTCTTC. Its protein is CASERLAGYNEQFF.

Only a few counts were recorded for this clonotype. The chain uses TRBV10-2 and TRBJ2-2; TRBD1 aligns across 9 bases. There are 16 residues in the CDR3. Trimming took 6 bases from V and 5 from J; bases not matched to a gene: 10. CDR1 WSHSY and CDR2 SAAADI come from the germline V gene. This chain's CDR3 is CASRGIGTGRTGELFF. CDR3 nucleotides: TGCGCCAGCAGGGGGATCGGGACAGGGCGGACCGGGGAGCTGTTTTTT.

The chain couples TRBV20-1 to TRBJ2-5; D not certain. V was trimmed by 2 bases and J by 1 base, leaving 8 bases between them. CDR3 size: 13 residues. Germline-derived CDR1 and CDR2 are DFQATT and SNEGSKA (reference sequence). In DNA form, the CDR3 reads TGCAGTGCTAGATCTAGGGCCCAAGAGACCCAGTACTTC. It encodes CSARSRAQETQYF.